The rows below give T cell receptor beta chains drawn from one sample of a study of vaccination and CD4 T cells after COVID-19. Which antigens these TCRs recognize remains unknown. TCRdb passed the PCR reads through MiXCR, listing each CDR3 protein once. The table includes approximately 15,000 distinct CDR3 sequences, about 40% detected once. Material: cultured CD4+ T cells from blood. The receptors derive from a human donor with COVID-19. The CDR3 runs from the conserved cysteine through the conserved F or W. The D gene is left open where the match is weak. Clone size is given for some rows only: seen once, a few or many times, or a class if the clone is expanded.

>few|TRBJ1-2|-|TRBV10-3
CAISEQALTGSDGGYTF
TGTGCCATCAGTGAACAGGCTTTGACCGGGTCAGATGGGGGCTACACCTTC
>few|TRBJ1-6|TRBD1|TRBV11-1
CASSLGTGGSPLHF
TGTGCCAGCAGCCTCGGGACAGGGGGCTCACCCCTCCACTTT
>-|TRBJ2-7|-|TRBV7-2
CASSYRAEQYF
TGTGCCAGCAGCTACCGGGCCGAGCAGTACTTC
>-|TRBJ2-1|TRBD2|TRBV19
CASSIESGAFSHEQFF
TGTGCCAGTAGTATAGAGAGCGGGGCCTTCAGCCATGAGCAGTTCTTC
>-|TRBJ1-2|TRBD1|TRBV28
CASSPLQGELGYGYTF
TGTGCCAGCAGTCCGCTCCAGGGGGAGCTGGGCTATGGCTACACCTTC
>few|TRBJ2-7|-|TRBV20-1
CSARGGNLYEQYF
TGCAGTGCTAGAGGAGGGAACCTCTACGAGCAGTACTTC
>few|TRBJ1-5|TRBD1|TRBV10-1
CASKGGTGGNQPQHF
TGCGCCAGCAAGGGGGGGACAGGGGGCAATCAGCCCCAGCATTTT
>few|TRBJ1-1|-|TRBV6-2/TRBV6-3
CASDQGVEAFF
TGTGCCAGTGACCAGGGTGTAGAGGCTTTCTTT
>-|TRBJ2-5|-|TRBV30
CAWRGTSRGHVFETQYF
TGTGCCTGGAGAGGAACCTCCCGGGGGCATGTGTTTGAGACCCAGTACTTC
>-|TRBJ2-3|-|TRBV20-1
CSARGMRVTDTQYF
TGCAGTGCTAGAGGGATGCGAGTCACAGATACGCAGTATTTT
>-|TRBJ2-2|-|TRBV6-4
CASSPSPGTGELFF
TGTGCCAGCTCCCCTAGCCCGGGGACCGGGGAGCTGTTTTTT
>-|TRBJ1-4|TRBD1|TRBV20-1
CSARSLGQGNNEKLFF
TGCAGTGCTAGAAGCCTCGGACAGGGAAATAATGAAAAACTGTTTTTT